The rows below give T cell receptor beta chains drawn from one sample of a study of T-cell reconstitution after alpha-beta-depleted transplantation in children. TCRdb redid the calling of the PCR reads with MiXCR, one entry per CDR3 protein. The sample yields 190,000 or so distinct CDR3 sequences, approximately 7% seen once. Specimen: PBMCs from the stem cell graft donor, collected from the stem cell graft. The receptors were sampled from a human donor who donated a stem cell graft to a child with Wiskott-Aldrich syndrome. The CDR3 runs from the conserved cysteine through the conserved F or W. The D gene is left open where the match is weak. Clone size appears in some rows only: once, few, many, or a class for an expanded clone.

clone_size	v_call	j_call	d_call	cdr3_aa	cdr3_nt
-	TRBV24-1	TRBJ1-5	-	CATSENRLGGAQPQHF	TGTGCCACCAGTGAAAACCGTTTGGGGGGAGCTCAGCCCCAGCATTTT
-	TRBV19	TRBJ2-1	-	CASSQSLTNEQFF	TGTGCCAGTAGTCAGTCCCTGACCAATGAGCAGTTCTTC
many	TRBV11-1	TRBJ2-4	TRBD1	CASSLTGSTRELLIAKNIQYF	TGTGCCAGCAGCTTGACAGGGTCTACAAGGGAATTACTCATAGCCAAAAACATTCAGTACTTC
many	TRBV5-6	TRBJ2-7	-	CASRRADGYEQYF	TGTGCCAGCAGGCGGGCGGACGGATACGAGCAGTACTTC
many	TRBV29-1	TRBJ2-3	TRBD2	CSAPGVTSGGTDTQYF	TGCAGCGCCCCTGGCGTAACTAGCGGTGGCACAGATACGCAGTATTTT
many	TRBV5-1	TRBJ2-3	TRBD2	CASSRVAGESTDTQYF	TGCGCCAGCAGCCGGGTAGCGGGAGAGAGCACAGATACGCAGTATTTT
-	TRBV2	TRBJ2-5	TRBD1	CASSERDRVWTQYF	TGTGCCAGCAGTGAACGGGACAGGGTATGGACCCAGTACTTC
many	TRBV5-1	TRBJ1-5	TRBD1	CASSLGAGGYSNQPQHF	TGCGCCAGCAGCTTGGGGGCAGGGGGTTATAGCAATCAGCCCCAGCATTTT
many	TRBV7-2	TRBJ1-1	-	CASTPDRSVAEAFF	TGTGCCAGCACCCCCGACAGATCAGTCGCTGAAGCTTTCTTT
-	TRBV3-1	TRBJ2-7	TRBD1	CASSLPGQGIYEQYF	TGTGCCAGCAGCCTCCCGGGACAGGGCATCTACGAGCAGTACTTC
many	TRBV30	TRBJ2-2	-	CAWSTGGNGGELFF	TGTGCCTGGAGTACGGGGGGCAATGGCGGGGAGCTGTTTTTT
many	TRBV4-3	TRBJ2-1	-	CASSQDPGYSSYNEQFF	TGCGCCAGCAGCCAAGATCCAGGTTATAGCTCCTACAATGAGCAGTTCTTC
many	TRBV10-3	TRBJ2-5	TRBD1	CAISVLGMTGRETQYF	TGTGCCATCAGTGTTTTGGGGATGACAGGGCGAGAGACCCAGTACTTC
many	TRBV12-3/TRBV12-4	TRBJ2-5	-	CASSLIQETQYF	TGTGCCAGCAGCCTAATCCAAGAGACCCAGTACTTC
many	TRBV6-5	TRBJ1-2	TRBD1	CASSYVGQGNYGYTF	TGTGCCAGCAGTTACGTGGGACAGGGAAACTATGGCTACACCTTC